Presented here are 16 T cell receptor beta chains from one specimen sequenced in a study of CXCR3-negative and CXCR3-positive naive CD8 T cells. The authors prepared UMI-labeled TRB cDNA libraries by 5' RACE. TCRdb reprocessed the 5' RACE reads; each CDR3 protein has one entry and no DNA is given. This table lists about 120,000 distinct CDR3 sequences. The sequencing sample was made of naive CXCR3- CD8+ T cells from blood. This sample's subset: CD45RO-CCR7+CD27+CD95- naive CD8+ T cells lacking CXCR3 (TNR3-). Receptor source: a human donor in good health. Some clones in this sample may be carry-over from other donors' samples.

This sequence joins TRBV7-3 and TRBJ2-1. The CDR3 runs 18 residues. CDR1 SGHTA and CDR2 FQGTGA come from the germline V gene. CDR3 residues: CASSLTSATHHTSGEQFF.

V and J are TRBV6-5 and TRBJ2-7; no DNA is available, so the TRBD1 call from TCRdb remains unchecked. From germline, CDR1 is MNHEY and CDR2 SVGAGI. The length of the CDR3 is 18 residues. CDR3 amino acids: CASSYSYPSGTGAYEQYF.

The V call is TRBV3-1, the J call TRBJ2-1; as DNA is missing, the TRBD2 call by TCRdb cannot be tested. Germline lookup yields CDR1 LGHDT and CDR2 YNNKEL (reference sequence). This CDR3 spans 14 amino acids. The CDR3 reads CASSQGGLAGEQFF.

The V call is TRBV7-9, the J call TRBJ1-1. Germline V gives CDR1 SEHNR, CDR2 FQNEAQ (reference sequence). The CDR3 consists of 13 residues. The CDR3: CASSSGENAEAFF.

The CDR3 here is CASSLLTMRYEQYF. The chain links TRBV28 to TRBJ2-7. This CDR3 comprises 14 residues. The germline V gene encodes CDR1 MDHEN and CDR2 SYDVKM.

This rearrangement joins TRBV7-2 to TRBJ1-5; TCRdb returns TRBD1, unconfirmable since there is no DNA. In germline, CDR1 is SGHTA, CDR2 FQGNSA. CDR3 length: 17 residues. CDR3 sequence reads: CASSLDGTGVSRQPQHF.

The rearrangement uses TRBV7-9 and TRBJ1-6. CDR3 size: 15 residues. Germline lookup yields CDR1 SEHNR and CDR2 FQNEAQ (reference sequence). CDR3 amino acids: CASSQWLGGDSPLHF.

This chain connects TRBV6-1 to TRBJ2-2; TCRdb selects TRBD1, and the lack of DNA leaves this call unchecked. The CDR3 loop spans 16 amino acids. Germline-derived CDR1 and CDR2 are MNHNS and SASEGT. The CDR3 region is CARLRWGQGGTGELFF.

The chain has TRBV12-3 or TRBV12-4 and TRBJ1-3; TCRdb reports TRBD1, a call that lacks DNA to check it against. The CDR3 consists of 17 residues. This chain's CDR3 is CASTRDSLLISGNTIYF.

V usage is TRBV7-3 and J usage is TRBJ2-3. Germline CDR1 and CDR2: SGHTA and FQGTGA. CDR3 length equals 14 residues. CDR3 sequence: CASSRLPNTDTQYF.

The rearrangement links TRBV10-3 to TRBJ2-4; TCRdb's assignment of TRBD1 cannot be checked, as there is no DNA. The CDR3 has 12 residues. Per germline, CDR1 ENHRY and CDR2 SYGVKD. This CDR3 reads CAISETGRIQYF.

The rearrangement uses TRBV28 and TRBJ2-2; the D call of TRBD1 rests on TCRdb alone, since no DNA is present to check it. Looked up from germline, CDR1 is MDHEN and CDR2 is SYDVKM. This CDR3 comprises 14 residues. The CDR3 region is CASSLTGDTGELFF.

The chain links TRBV14 to TRBJ1-2; the TCRdb D gene call, TRBD1, has no DNA to confirm it. CDR1 and CDR2 from the germline V gene are SGHDN and FVKESK. This CDR3 is 14 amino acids long. This CDR3 reads CASSRVIERGGYTF.

This rearrangement joins TRBV6-1 to TRBJ2-3; TCRdb names TRBD2, which stays unverified in the absence of DNA. The CDR3 is 13 amino acids. CDR1 and CDR2 from the germline V gene are MNHNS and SASEGT. CDR3 residues: CAIKGTTSGTQYF.

The chain joins TRBV29-1 to TRBJ2-7; TCRdb proposes TRBD1, but this gene call is untestable without DNA. The CDR3 covers 13 residues. The germline V gene has CDR1 SQVTM and CDR2 ANQGSEA. CDR3: CSVSQGAFYEQYF.

This chain links TRBV2 with TRBJ2-5; absent DNA, TCRdb's TRBD1 call cannot be checked. Looked up from germline, CDR1 is SNHLY and CDR2 is FYNNEI. The CDR3 is 15 residues long. CDR3 residues: CASSEVLAGQETQYF.